This T cell receptor (beta chain) emerged from a study of blood T cell repertoires in COVID-19. Per the original methods: The assay estimated nucleated cells by amplifying reference gene primers. The table came from immunoSEQ multiplex PCR; TCRdb's copy has only in-frame clones and leaves some out. That table gives V, J and clone size, and the DNA gave D and trimming. The sample records approximately 360,000 clones, 80% to 90% being singletons. The CDR3 runs 16 residues. V was clipped by 4 bases and J by 2 bases; unmatched bases: 3. Germline CDR1 and CDR2: SGHAT and FQNNGV. The chain links TRBV11-2 to TRBJ2-2, with TRBD1 matching over 11 bases. The receptor's source is a man in his forties with acute or convalescent COVID-19. Specimen: peripheral blood. CDR3 amino acids: CASSWGQGVNTGELFF. CDR3 nucleotides: TGTGCCAGCAGCTGGGGACAGGGGGTCAACACCGGGGAGCTGTTTTTT.